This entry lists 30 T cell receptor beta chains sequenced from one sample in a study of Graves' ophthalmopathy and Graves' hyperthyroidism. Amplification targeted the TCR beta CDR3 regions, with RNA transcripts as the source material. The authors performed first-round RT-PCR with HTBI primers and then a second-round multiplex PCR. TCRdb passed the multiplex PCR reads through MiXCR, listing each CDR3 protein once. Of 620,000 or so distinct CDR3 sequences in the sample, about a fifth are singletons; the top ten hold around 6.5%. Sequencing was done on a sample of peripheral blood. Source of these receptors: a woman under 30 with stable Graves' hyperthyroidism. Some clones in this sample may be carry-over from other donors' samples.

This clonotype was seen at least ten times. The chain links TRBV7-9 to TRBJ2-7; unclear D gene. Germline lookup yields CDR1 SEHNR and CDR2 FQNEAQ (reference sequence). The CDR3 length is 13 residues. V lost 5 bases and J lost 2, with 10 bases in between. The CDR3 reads CASSPASAYEQYF. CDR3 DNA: TGTGCCAGCAGCCCCGCGTCCGCCTACGAGCAGTACTTC.

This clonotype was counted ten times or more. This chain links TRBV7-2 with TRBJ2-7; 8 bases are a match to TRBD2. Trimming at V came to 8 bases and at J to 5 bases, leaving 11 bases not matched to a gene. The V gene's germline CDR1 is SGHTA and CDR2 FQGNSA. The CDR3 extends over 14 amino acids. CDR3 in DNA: TGTGCCAGCCGTCTGGGACTAGTAATCGACGAGCAGTACTTC. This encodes CASRLGLVIDEQYF. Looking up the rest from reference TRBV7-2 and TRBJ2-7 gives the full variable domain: GAGVSQSPSNKVTEKGKDVELRCDPISGHTALYWYRQSLGQGLEFLIYFQGNSAPDKSGLPSDRFSAERTGGSVSTLTIQRTQQEDSAVYLCASRLGLVIDEQYFGPGTRLTVT.

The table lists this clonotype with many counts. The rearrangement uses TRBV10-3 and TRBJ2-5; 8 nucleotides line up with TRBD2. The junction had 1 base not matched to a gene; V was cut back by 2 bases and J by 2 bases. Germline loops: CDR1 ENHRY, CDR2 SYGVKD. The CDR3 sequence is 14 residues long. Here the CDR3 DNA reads TGTGCCATCAGTGAGGCTAGCGGGCAAGAGACCCAGTACTTC. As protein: CAISEASGQETQYF.

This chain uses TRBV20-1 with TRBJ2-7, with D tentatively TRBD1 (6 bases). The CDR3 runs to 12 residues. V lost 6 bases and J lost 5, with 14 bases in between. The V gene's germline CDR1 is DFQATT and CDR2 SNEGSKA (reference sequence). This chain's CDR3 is CSANLQGNEQYF. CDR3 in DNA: TGCAGTGCAAATTTACAGGGTAACGAGCAGTACTTC.

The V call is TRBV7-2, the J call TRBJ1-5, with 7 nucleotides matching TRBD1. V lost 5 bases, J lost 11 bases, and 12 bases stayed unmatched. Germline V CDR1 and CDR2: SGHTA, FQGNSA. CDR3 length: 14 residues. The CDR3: CASSPGGGPRAQHF. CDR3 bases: TGTGCCAGCAGCCCAGGGGGGGGGCCTCGGGCCCAGCATTTT.

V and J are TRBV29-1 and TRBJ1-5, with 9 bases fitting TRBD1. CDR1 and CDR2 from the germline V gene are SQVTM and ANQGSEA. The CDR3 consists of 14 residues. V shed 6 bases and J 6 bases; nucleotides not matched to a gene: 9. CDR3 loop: CSVATGGLSQPQHF. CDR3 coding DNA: TGCAGCGTGGCGACAGGGGGGTTGAGTCAGCCCCAGCATTTT.

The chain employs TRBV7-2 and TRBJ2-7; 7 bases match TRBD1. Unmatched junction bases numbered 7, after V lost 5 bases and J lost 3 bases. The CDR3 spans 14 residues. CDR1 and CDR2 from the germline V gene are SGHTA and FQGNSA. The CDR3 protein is CASSPRDSDYEQYF. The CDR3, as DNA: TGTGCCAGCAGCCCACGGGACAGCGACTACGAGCAGTACTTC.

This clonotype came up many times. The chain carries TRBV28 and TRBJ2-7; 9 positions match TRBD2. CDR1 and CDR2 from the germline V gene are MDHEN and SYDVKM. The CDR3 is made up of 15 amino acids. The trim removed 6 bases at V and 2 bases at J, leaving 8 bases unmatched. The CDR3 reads CASSTRLAVAYEQYF. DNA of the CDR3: TGTGCCAGCAGCACCAGACTAGCGGTTGCCTACGAGCAGTACTTC. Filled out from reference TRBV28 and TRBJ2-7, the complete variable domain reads DVKVTQSSRYLVKRTGEKVFLECVQDMDHENMFWYRQDPGLGLRLIYFSYDVKMKEKGDIPEGYSVSREKKERFSLILESASTNQTSMYLCASSTRLAVAYEQYFGPGTRLTVT.

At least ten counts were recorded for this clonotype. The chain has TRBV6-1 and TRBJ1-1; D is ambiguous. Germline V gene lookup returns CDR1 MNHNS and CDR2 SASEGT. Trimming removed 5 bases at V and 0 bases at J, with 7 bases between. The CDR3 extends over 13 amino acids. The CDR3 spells CASSRSLNTEAFF. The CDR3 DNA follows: TGTGCCAGCAGTCGAAGCCTGAACACTGAAGCTTTCTTT.

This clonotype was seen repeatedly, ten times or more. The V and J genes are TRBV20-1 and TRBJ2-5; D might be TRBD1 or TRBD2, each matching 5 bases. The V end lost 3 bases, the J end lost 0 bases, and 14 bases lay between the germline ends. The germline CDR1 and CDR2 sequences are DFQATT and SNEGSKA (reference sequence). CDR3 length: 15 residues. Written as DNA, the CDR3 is TGCAGTGCTAGGGCCCTCGGGGCATACCAAGAGACCCAGTACTTC. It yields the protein CSARALGAYQETQYF.

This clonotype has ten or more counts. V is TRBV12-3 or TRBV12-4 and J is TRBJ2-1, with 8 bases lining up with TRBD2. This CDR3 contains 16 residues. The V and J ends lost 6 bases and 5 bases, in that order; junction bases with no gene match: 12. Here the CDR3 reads CASSPNRAGGNNEQFF. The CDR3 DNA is TGTGCCAGCAGCCCCAATCGGGCGGGAGGTAACAATGAGCAGTTCTTC.

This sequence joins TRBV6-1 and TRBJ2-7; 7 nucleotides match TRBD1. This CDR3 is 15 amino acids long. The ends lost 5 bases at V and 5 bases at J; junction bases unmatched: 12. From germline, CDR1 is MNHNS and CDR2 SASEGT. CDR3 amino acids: CASSPLRTGGHEQYF. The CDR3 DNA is TGTGCCAGCAGTCCCCTAAGGACAGGCGGCCACGAGCAGTACTTC.

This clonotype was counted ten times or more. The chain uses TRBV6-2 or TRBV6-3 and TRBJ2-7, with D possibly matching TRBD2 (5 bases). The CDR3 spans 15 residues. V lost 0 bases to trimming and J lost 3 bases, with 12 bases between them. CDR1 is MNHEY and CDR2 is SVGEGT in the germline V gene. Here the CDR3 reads CASSYSPLRDYEQYF. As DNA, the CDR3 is TGTGCCAGCAGTTACTCTCCTCTGAGGGACTACGAGCAGTACTTC.

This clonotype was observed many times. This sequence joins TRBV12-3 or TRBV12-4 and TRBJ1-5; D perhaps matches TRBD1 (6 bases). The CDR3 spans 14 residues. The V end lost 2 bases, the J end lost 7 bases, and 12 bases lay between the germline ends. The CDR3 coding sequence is TGTGCCAGCAGTTTATTCAGGGGCCACCAGCCCCAGCATTTT. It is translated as CASSLFRGHQPQHF.

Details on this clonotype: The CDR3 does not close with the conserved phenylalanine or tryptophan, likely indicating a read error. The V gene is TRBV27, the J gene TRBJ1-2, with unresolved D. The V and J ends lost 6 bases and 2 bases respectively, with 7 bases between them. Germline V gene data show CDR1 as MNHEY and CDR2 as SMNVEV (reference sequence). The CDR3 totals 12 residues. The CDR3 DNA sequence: TGTGCCAGCAGGGATCCAAACTATGGCTACACCTAC. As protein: CASRDPNYGYTY.

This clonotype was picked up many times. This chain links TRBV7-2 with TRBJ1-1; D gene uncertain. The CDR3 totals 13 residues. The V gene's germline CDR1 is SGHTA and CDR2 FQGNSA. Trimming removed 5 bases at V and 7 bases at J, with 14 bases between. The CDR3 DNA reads TGTGCCAGCAGCCCCTATCGGACGGATGAAGCTTTCTTT. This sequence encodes CASSPYRTDEAFF.

Written as DNA, the CDR3 is TGTGCCAGCAAAGGATCGGTAGGGAGCTACGAGCAGTACTTC. Its protein product is CASKGSVGSYEQYF. The chain uses TRBV27 and TRBJ2-7; TRBD2 is a possible D gene (5 bases). V lost 7 bases to trimming and J lost 3 bases, with 16 bases between them. The CDR3 runs to 14 residues. Germline V lookup: CDR1 MNHEY, CDR2 SMNVEV (reference sequence).

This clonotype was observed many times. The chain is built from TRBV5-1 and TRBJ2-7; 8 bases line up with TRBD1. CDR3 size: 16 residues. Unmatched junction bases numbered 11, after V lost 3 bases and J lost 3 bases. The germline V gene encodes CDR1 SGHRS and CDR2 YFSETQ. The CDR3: CASSYGQGPPLYEQYF. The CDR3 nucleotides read TGCGCCAGCAGCTATGGACAGGGCCCCCCTCTCTACGAGCAGTACTTC.

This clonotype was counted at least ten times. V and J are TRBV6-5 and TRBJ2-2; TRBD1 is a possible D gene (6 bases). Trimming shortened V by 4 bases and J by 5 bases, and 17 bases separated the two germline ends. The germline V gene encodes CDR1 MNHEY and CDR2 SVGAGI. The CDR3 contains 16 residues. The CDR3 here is CASSSTPGARTGELFF. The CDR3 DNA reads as TGTGCCAGCAGTTCCACCCCAGGGGCAAGGACCGGGGAGCTGTTTTTT.

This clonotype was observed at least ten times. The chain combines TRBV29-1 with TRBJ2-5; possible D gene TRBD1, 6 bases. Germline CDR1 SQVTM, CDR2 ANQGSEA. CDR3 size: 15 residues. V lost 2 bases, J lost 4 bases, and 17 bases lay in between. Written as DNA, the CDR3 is TGCAGCGTTGAATCCTCAGGGGAAGAGGCAGAGACCCAGTACTTC. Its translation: CSVESSGEEAETQYF.

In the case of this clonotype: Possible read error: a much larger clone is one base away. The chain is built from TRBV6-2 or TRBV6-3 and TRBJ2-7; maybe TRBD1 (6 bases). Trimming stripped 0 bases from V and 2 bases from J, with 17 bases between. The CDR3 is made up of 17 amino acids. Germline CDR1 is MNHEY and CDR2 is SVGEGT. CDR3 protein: CASSYSSQDRKAYEQYF. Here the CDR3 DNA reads TGTGCCAGCAGTTACTCTAGCCAGGACAGAAAAGCCTACGAGCAGTACTTC.

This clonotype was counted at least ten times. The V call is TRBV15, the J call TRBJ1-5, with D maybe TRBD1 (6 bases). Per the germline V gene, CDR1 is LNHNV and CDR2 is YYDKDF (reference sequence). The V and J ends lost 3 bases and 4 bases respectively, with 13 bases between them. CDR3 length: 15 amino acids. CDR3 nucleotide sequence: TGTGCCACCAGCAGCGGACCGGGACAAAATCAGCCCCAGCATTTT. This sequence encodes CATSSGPGQNQPQHF.

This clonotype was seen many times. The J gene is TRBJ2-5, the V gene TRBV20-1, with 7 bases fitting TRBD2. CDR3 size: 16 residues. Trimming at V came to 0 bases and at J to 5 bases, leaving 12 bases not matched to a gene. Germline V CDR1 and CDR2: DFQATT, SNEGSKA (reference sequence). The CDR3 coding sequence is TGCAGTGCTAGAGACCCCATCACTAGCGCCGTCGAGACCCAGTACTTC. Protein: CSARDPITSAVETQYF.

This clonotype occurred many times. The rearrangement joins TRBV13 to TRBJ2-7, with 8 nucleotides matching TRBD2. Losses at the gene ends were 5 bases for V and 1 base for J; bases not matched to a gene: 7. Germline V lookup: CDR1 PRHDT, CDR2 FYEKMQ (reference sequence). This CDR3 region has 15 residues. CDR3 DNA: TGTGCCAGCAGCGGGCCGGGGGGGTCGTCCTACGAGCAGTACTTC. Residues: CASSGPGGSSYEQYF.

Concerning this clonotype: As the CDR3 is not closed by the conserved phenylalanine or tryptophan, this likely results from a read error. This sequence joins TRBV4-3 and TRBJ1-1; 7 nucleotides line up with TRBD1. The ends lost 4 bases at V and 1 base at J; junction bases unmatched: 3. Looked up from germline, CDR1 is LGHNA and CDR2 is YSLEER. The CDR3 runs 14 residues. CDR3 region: CASSRGQQNTEAFV. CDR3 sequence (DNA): TGCGCCAGCAGCCGGGGACAGCAGAACACTGAAGCTTTCGTT.

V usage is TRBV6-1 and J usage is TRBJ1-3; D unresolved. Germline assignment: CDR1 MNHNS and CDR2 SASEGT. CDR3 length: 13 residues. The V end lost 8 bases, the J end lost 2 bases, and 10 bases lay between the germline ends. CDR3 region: CASFGQTGNTIYF. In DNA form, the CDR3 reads TGTGCCAGCTTTGGCCAAACTGGAAACACCATATATTTT.

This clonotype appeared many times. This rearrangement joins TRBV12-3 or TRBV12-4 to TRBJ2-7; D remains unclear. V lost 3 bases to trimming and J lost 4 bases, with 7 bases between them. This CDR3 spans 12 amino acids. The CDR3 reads CASSFEEYEQYF. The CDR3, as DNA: TGTGCCAGCAGTTTTGAAGAATACGAGCAGTACTTC.

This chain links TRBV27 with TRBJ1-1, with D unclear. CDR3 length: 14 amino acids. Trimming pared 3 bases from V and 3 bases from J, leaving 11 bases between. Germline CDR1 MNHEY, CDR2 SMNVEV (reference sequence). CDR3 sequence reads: CASSLSPSDTEAFF. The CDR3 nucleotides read TGTGCCAGCAGTTTGTCCCCCAGCGACACTGAAGCTTTCTTT.

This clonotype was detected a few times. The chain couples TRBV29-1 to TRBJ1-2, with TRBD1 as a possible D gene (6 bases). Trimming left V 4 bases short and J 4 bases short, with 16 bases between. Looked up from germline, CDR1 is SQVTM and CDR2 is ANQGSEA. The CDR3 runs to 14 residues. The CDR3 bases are TGCAGCGTTGGTATGGGAACAGGGCTCTATGGCTACACCTTC. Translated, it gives CSVGMGTGLYGYTF.

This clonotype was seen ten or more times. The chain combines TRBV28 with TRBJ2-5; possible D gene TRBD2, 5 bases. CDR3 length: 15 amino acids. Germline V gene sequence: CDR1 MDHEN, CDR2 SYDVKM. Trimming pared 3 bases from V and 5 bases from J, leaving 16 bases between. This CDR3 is CASSLPTTARETQYF. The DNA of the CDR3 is TGTGCCAGCAGTTTGCCGACTACTGCACGGGAGACCCAGTACTTC.